This T cell receptor (beta chain) was documented in a study of a mutant IDH1 vaccine in newly diagnosed glioma. This CDR3 has 13 amino acids. The trim removed 4 bases at V and 6 bases at J, leaving 6 bases unmatched. Germline assignment: CDR1 SGHDT and CDR2 YYEEEE. Libraries were prepared by immunoSEQ multiplex PCR; TCRdb keeps only in-frame clonotypes and omits some of them. The table has 92,000 or so clones, over 75% seen once; the top ten hold 5.3%. Documented time point: baseline, week 1 (first vaccination visit). As to treatment: pre-vaccination baseline after standard-of-care therapy. Sequencing was performed on PBMCs, taken from a glioma patient treated with radiotherapy, temozolomide or both. The receptor comes from a man aged 35 to 55 with glioma. Some clones in this sample may be carry-over from other donors' samples. V gene TRBV5-6 combines with J gene TRBJ1-2; TRBD1 matches at 7 bases. The CDR3 loop reads CASSRTGANGYTF. The CDR3 region has the DNA TGTGCCAGCAGCCGAACAGGGGCAAATGGCTACACCTTC.